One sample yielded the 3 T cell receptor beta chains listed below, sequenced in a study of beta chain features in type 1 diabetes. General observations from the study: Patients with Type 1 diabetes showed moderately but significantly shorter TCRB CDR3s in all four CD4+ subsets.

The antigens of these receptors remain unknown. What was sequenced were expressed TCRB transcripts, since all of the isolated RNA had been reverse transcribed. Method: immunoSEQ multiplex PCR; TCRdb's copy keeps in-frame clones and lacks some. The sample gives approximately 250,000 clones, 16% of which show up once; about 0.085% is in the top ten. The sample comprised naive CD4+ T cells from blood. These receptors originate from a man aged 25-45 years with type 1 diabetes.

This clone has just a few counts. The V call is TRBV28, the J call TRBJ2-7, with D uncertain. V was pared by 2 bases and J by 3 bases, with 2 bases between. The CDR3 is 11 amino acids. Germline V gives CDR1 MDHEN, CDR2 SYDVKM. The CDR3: CASSLHYEQYF. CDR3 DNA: TGTGCCAGCAGTTTACACTACGAGCAGTACTTC.

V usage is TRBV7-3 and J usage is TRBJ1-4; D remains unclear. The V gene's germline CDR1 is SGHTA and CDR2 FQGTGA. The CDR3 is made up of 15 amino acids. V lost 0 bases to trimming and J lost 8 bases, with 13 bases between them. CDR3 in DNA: TGTGCCAGCAGCTTAACGAGGGAGGTGCACGAAAAACTGTTTTTT. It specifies CASSLTREVHEKLFF.

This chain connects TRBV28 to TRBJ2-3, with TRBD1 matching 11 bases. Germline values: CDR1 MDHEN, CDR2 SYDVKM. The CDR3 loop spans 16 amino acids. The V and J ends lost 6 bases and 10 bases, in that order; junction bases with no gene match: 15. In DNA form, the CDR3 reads TGTGCCAGCAGGCTTTGGGGCGGACAGGGGGCGTTAGCGCAGTATTTT. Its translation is CASRLWGGQGALAQYF.